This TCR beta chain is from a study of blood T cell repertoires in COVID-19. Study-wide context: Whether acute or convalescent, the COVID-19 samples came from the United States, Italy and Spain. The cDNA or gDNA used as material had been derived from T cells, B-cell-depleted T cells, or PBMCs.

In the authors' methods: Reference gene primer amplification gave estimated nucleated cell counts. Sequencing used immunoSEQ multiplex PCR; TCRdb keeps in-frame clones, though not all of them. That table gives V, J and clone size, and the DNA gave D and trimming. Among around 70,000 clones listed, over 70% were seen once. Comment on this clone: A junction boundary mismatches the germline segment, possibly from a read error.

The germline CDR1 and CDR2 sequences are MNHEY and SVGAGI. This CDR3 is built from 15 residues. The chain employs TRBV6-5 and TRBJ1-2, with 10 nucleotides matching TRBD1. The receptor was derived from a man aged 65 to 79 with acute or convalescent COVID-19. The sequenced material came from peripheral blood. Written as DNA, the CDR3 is TGTGCCAGCAGATACTCTGGACAGGGGGACGTCCGCTACACCTTC. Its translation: CASRYSGQGDVRYTF.